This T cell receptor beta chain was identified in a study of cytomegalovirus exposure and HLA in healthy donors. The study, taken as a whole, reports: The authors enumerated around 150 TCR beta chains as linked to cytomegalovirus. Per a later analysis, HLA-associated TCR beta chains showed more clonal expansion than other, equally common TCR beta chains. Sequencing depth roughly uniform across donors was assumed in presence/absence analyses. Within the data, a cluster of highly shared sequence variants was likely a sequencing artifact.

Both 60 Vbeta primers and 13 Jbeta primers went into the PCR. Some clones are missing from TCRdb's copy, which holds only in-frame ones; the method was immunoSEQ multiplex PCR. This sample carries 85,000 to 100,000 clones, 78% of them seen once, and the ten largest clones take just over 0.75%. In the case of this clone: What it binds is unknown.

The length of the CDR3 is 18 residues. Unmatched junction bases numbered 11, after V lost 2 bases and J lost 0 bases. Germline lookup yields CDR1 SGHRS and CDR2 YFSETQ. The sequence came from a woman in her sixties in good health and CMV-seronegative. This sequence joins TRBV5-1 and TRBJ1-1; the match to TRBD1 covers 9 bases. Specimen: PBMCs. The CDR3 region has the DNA TGCGCCAGCAGCTTCTCCCCGGGACAGGGAGGAATGAACACTGAAGCTTTCTTT. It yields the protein CASSFSPGQGGMNTEAFF.